Included here is one TCR beta chain sequence, with context. Its cognate antigen has yet to be identified. This sample is drawn from a study of CXCR3-negative and CXCR3-positive naive CD8 T cells (dated by TCRdb to between 2018 and 2021). Context from the whole study: In total, 130 million to 150 million TRB reads were obtained, which works out to roughly 1.5 +/- 0.3 million reads per library. TRBV-TRBJ cluster analysis included naive subsets from 5 or 6 donors and memory cells from 3 donors. The diversity and physicochemical repertoire analyses included around 10 donors pooled from two independent experiments. What the authors observed across the whole study: Freshly isolated PBMCs were used for most assays because CXCR3 expression went down partially after cryopreservation. Because surface CD5, which is linked to self-reactivity in mice, was comparable between the naive subsets, TCR interaction strength was also inferred from the physicochemical properties of TRB CDR3s. Similar TRBV-TRBJ usage was shown by naive CXCR3-negative and CXCR3-positive cells from the same donor, whereas distinct patterns were shown by memory cells. Comparably high repertoire diversity was found in both naive subsets, whereas much lower repertoire diversity was found in memory CD8+ T cells. TRB CDR3s from CXCR3-positive naive cells showed higher hydrophobicity (lower Kidera factor 4), lower energy, and higher strength and volume indices than CXCR3-negative naive cells.

For every CD8+ T cell subset, approximately 300,000 cells were flow-sorted straight into RLT lysis buffer, and each subset was sorted in triplicate. Naive CD8+ T cells were defined stringently as CD45RO-CCR7+CD27+CD95- to exclude memory contaminants. Using standard density gradient centrifugation, peripheral blood mononuclear cells were isolated from buffy coats. A FACSAria III was used to flow-sort naive CXCR3-negative and CXCR3-positive CD8+ T cells. Total RNA was extracted from sorted cells using an RNeasy Mini Kit. CDR1 DFQATT and CDR2 SNEGSKA were looked up in the germline V gene (reference sequence). The CDR3, from cysteine to phenylalanine, totals 16 residues. The DNA is not on file. The reads were generated on a NextSeq 550. The Human TCR Profiling Kit (MiLaboratory) was used to prepare UMI-labeled 5' RACE TRB cDNA libraries. The full amount of extracted RNA was used for cDNA synthesis, and the full amount of resulting cDNA was used for PCR amplification. The libraries were made side by side, with each library going through the same number of PCR cycles. Per the authors' processing: MIGEC and MiXCR extracted about 57,000 +/- 9,900 unique UMI-labeled TRB cDNA molecules per library, requiring at least two reads per UMI. Each library averaged about 37,000 +/- 9,700 functional in-frame TRB CDR3 nucleotide clonotypes without stop codons. After downsampling to 5000 UMI-labeled TRB molecules per sample, diversity metrics, including normalized Shannon-Wiener and Chao1, were computed in VDJtools. VDJtools computed clonotype-size-weighted physicochemical properties of the central five CDR3 residues: interaction energy, strength, volume and Kidera factor 4. After the reads were reprocessed by TCRdb, one entry was made per CDR3 protein sequence, with no DNA. What appears here as the V and J calls and clone size reflects TCRdb's work, not the paper's. The table held for this sample gives tens of thousands of distinct CDR3 sequences. The leading ten clones occupy roughly 0.62% of the sample.

The chain links TRBV20-1 with TRBJ2-4; TCRdb proposes TRBD2, but this gene call is untestable without DNA. The sample was naive CXCR3+ CD8+ T cells from blood. The cell subset or site label of this sample denotes: CD45RO-CCR7+CD27+CD95- naive CD8+ T cells expressing CXCR3 (TNR3+). The TCR sequence derives from a human donor in good health. Some clones in this sample may be carry-over from other donors' samples. The CDR3 reads CSAIPLGLAGENIQYF.